One sample yielded the 32 T cell receptor beta chains listed below, sequenced in a study of T and B cells in COVID-19 patients. Multiplex PCR with BIOMED2 TRB-A/B primer pools amplified TRB rearrangements. TCRdb reprocessed the multiplex PCR reads with MiXCR, giving one entry per CDR3 protein. The data show more than 5,500 distinct CDR3 sequences, with around 30% seen just once and 20% to 30% held by the top ten. Each TRB amplification used about 250-550 ng of genomic DNA from blood. The sequencing input was blood. These receptors originate from a human donor who had recovered from COVID-19.

This rearrangement joins TRBV20-1 to TRBJ2-7; 8 bases are a match to TRBD2. Germline loops: CDR1 DFQATT, CDR2 SNEGSKA (reference sequence). V was pared by 6 bases and J by 4 bases, with 11 bases of the junction left unmatched. The CDR3 runs 14 residues. In nucleotides, the CDR3 is TGCAGTGCGCGGTCGGGGGGGCCGGGGTACGAGCAGTACGTC. Its translation: CSARSGGPGYEQYV.

This clonotype was observed a single time. This rearrangement joins TRBV25-1 to TRBJ1-5; 7 bases map to TRBD1. The CDR3 is 13 residues long. The junction had 4 bases not matched to a gene; V was cut back by 6 bases and J by 5 bases. Germline loops: CDR1 MGHDK, CDR2 SYGVNS. The CDR3 DNA reads TGTGCCAGCAGGGGGACAGCCGATCAGCCCCAGCATTTT. It encodes CASRGTADQPQHF.

In its sample, this clonotype is medium-sized (0.01 to 0.1%). Here the CDR3 DNA reads TGTGCCAGCAGTTTGGAAGAGACCCAGTACTTC. Translated, it gives CASSLEETQYF. The chain couples TRBV6-5 to TRBJ2-5; D remains ambiguous. The CDR3 covers 11 residues. The V end lost 4 bases, the J end lost 3 bases, and 3 bases lay between the germline ends. Per germline, CDR1 MNHEY and CDR2 SVGAGI.

J is TRBJ2-5 and V is TRBV6-5; a possible D gene is TRBD1 (5 bases). The length of the CDR3 is 14 residues. CDR1 MNHEY and CDR2 SVGAGI come from the germline V gene. V dropped 5 bases and J dropped 1 base, with 11 bases sitting between them. This chain's CDR3 is CASSLRGLQETQYF. In DNA form, the CDR3 reads TGTGCCAGCAGTCTAAGGGGTCTCCAAGAGACCCAGTACTTC.

This clonotype was observed a few times. The genes are TRBV6-4 and TRBJ1-2; 9 bases are shared with TRBD1. V lost 2 bases, J lost 2 bases, and 3 bases stayed unmatched. The germline gives CDR1 MRHNA, CDR2 SNTAGT. The CDR3 has 15 residues. The CDR3 bases are TGTGCCAGCAGTGACCCTGGGACAGGGAACTATGGCTACACCTTC. Translation: CASSDPGTGNYGYTF.

The V call is TRBV27, the J call TRBJ1-4; 11 nucleotides agree with TRBD1. This CDR3 contains 16 residues. With V trimmed by 3 bases and J by 8 bases, 8 bases remained unmatched. Germline assignment: CDR1 MNHEY and CDR2 SMNVEV (reference sequence). Here the CDR3 reads CASSFLGGDRGEKLFF. CDR3 coding DNA: TGTGCCAGCAGTTTCCTCGGAGGGGACAGGGGGGAAAAACTGTTTTTT.

The chain carries TRBV4-2 and TRBJ2-3, with TRBD2 matching over 8 bases. The germline gives CDR1 LGHNA, CDR2 YNFKEQ. The CDR3 contains 17 residues. With 0 bases clipped from V and 2 bases from J, the junction kept 7 bases outside the gene matches. The CDR3 is CASSQELTGGPTDTQYF. The CDR3, as DNA: TGTGCCAGCAGCCAAGAGTTAACGGGGGGGCCCACAGATACGCAGTATTTT.

A remark on this clonotype: Its ends do not fully match the called genes, so a read error is possible. The V call is TRBV6-4, the J call TRBJ2-6; TRBD1 matches 8 bases. The germline V gene has CDR1 MRHNA and CDR2 SNTAGT. The CDR3 is 14 residues long. CDR3 bases: TGTGCCAGCAGTGCGGGGCAGGGGGCCAACCTCCTGACTTTC. It translates to CASSAGQGANLLTF.

This chain joins TRBV7-6 and TRBJ2-7; D remains unclear. This CDR3 comprises 14 residues. Germline V CDR1 and CDR2: SGHVS, FNYEAQ. The V gene lost 1 base and the J gene lost 2 bases, with 9 bases spanning the gap. CDR3 residues: CASSLGGGTYEQYF. The CDR3 coding sequence is TGTGCCAGCAGCTTAGGTGGCGGAACCTACGAGCAGTACTTC.

The genes are TRBV6-5 and TRBJ2-3, with TRBD2 matching over 15 bases. Losses at the gene ends were 6 bases for V and 5 bases for J; bases not matched to a gene: 9. The CDR3 loop spans 17 amino acids. CDR1 is MNHEY, CDR2 SVGAGI, per germline. CDR3 region: CASSRGTSGGLGDTQYF. As DNA, the CDR3 is TGTGCCAGCAGCCGAGGGACTAGCGGGGGGTTGGGAGATACGCAGTATTTT.

The chain is built from TRBV5-4 and TRBJ1-6; D unresolved. The length of the CDR3 is 16 residues. Germline V gene sequence: CDR1 SGHNT, CDR2 YYREEE (reference sequence). V was trimmed by 1 base and J by 11 bases, leaving 19 bases between them. The DNA for the CDR3 is TGTGCCAGCAGCTTGCTCCGTCAGGAAAGGAATACACCCCTCCACTTT. Residues: CASSLLRQERNTPLHF.

The chain is built from TRBV19 and TRBJ1-6; a possible D gene is TRBD1 (5 bases). V lost 3 bases, J lost 7 bases, and 7 bases lay in between. The CDR3 covers 13 residues. Germline lookup yields CDR1 LNHDA and CDR2 SQIVND (reference sequence). CDR3 loop: CASSMKGNSPLHF. The CDR3 nucleotides are TGTGCCAGTAGTATGAAGGGGAATTCACCCCTCCACTTT.

This chain links TRBV10-3 with TRBJ2-2; maybe TRBD2 (5 bases). This CDR3 spans 14 amino acids. Trimming removed 8 bases from V and 3 bases from J, with 13 bases in between. Germline V gene data show CDR1 as ENHRY and CDR2 as SYGVKD. The CDR3 sequence: CAIGRGEDTGELFF. The CDR3 DNA reads TGTGCCATCGGACGGGGTGAGGACACCGGGGAGCTGTTTTTT.

This clonotype was picked up a small number of times. This chain connects TRBV6-1 to TRBJ1-4; no definite D call. Germline V lookup: CDR1 MNHNS, CDR2 SASEGT. Between the trimmed V and J ends, which lost 6 bases and 0 bases, there was a span of 8 bases. The CDR3 is 14 amino acids. CDR3 sequence: CASREATTNEKLFF. DNA of the CDR3: TGTGCCAGCAGGGAGGCTACAACTAATGAAAAACTGTTTTTT.

This clonotype was counted a few times. J is TRBJ2-7 and V is TRBV6-5; perhaps D is TRBD1 or TRBD2 (6 bases each). Per germline, CDR1 MNHEY and CDR2 SVGAGI. This CDR3 has 13 amino acids. Trimming took off 5 bases at V and 7 bases at J, with 15 bases between the two ends. The CDR3 DNA reads TGTGCCAGCAGTGGGGTCAGGGGAGGTGAGCAGTACGTC. It encodes CASSGVRGGEQYV.

This clonotype turned up a few times. CDR3 region: CASSSEGLGETQYF. The DNA of the CDR3 is TGTGCCAGCAGTTCCGAAGGGTTGGGGGAGACCCAGTACTTC. This chain links TRBV12-3 or TRBV12-4 with TRBJ2-5; the D is unclear. V was trimmed by 4 bases and J by 5 bases, leaving 14 bases between them. CDR3 size: 14 residues.

V usage is TRBV12-3 or TRBV12-4 and J usage is TRBJ2-3; 8 bases are a match to TRBD2. Trimming took 3 bases from V and 6 from J; bases not matched to a gene: 8. The CDR3 consists of 15 residues. The CDR3 DNA is TGTGCCAGCAGTTTCCCGGGGGGGAGTGTCGATACGCAGTATTTT. Encoded protein: CASSFPGGSVDTQYF.

This clonotype occurred a few times. This chain uses TRBV12-3 or TRBV12-4 with TRBJ1-2; TRBD1 matches at 11 bases. The length of the CDR3 is 15 residues. V was pared by 1 base and J by 8 bases, with 6 bases of the junction left unmatched. The CDR3 here is CASSLVGQGVRGYTF. In DNA, the CDR3 is TGTGCCAGCAGTTTAGTGGGACAGGGGGTCCGAGGCTACACCTTC.

CDR3 loop: CASSSGRRQGNTIYF. The DNA of the CDR3 is TGTGCCAGCAGTAGTGGCAGGAGACAAGGAAACACCATATATTTT. The rearrangement joins TRBV27 to TRBJ1-3; D is undetermined. V lost 5 bases, J lost 4 bases, and 15 bases lay in between. Germline V lookup: CDR1 MNHEY, CDR2 SMNVEV (reference sequence). This CDR3 comprises 15 residues.

This clonotype is categorized as medium-sized (0.01 to 0.1%). J is TRBJ1-2 and V is TRBV29-1, with D perhaps TRBD1 (6 bases). In germline, CDR1 is SQVTM, CDR2 ANQGSEA. V lost 7 bases, J lost 2 bases, and 17 bases lay in between. The CDR3 has 14 amino acids. The CDR3 protein is CSAAGHLTNYGYTF. The CDR3 bases are TGCAGCGCTGCGGGACATCTAACGAACTATGGCTACACCTTC. Full variable domain (remainder filled in from reference TRBV29-1 and TRBJ1-2): SAVISQKPSRDICQRGTSLTIQCQVDSQVTMMFWYRQQPGQSLTLIATANQGSEATYESGFVIDKFPISRPNLTFSTLTVSNMSPEDSSIYLCSAAGHLTNYGYTFGSGTRLTVV.

This clonotype turned up a few times. The rearrangement joins TRBV19 to TRBJ1-4; D is ambiguous. From germline, CDR1 is LNHDA and CDR2 SQIVND (reference sequence). Trimming stripped 3 bases from V and 2 bases from J, with 10 bases between. The CDR3 has 15 amino acids. CDR3 DNA sequence: TGTGCCAGTAGTATCTCTCCCCGGACTAATGAAAAACTGTTTTTT. Encoded protein: CASSISPRTNEKLFF.

The genes are TRBV6-5 and TRBJ2-1; 7 positions agree with TRBD2. Germline loops: CDR1 MNHEY, CDR2 SVGAGI. J was trimmed by 6 bases and V by 4 bases; bases with no gene match: 9. The CDR3 loop spans 15 amino acids. CDR3 bases: TGTGCCAGCAGTTCCCCGGGACTACTGGGCAATGAGCAGTTCTTC. Its translation: CASSSPGLLGNEQFF.

CDR3 amino acids: CASSSGGQGSSAAFF. Here the CDR3 DNA reads TGTGCCAGCAGTTCGGGCGGACAGGGGTCTTCTGCAGCTTTCTTT. This chain uses TRBV6-5 with TRBJ1-1; 9 bases fit TRBD1. Unmatched junction bases numbered 13, after V lost 4 bases and J lost 10 bases. The CDR3 is 15 amino acids. From germline, CDR1 is MNHEY and CDR2 SVGAGI.

This clonotype was seen more than once but under ten times. The CDR3 region has the DNA TGTGCCAGCAGTTCCGACTACCTGAGCACAGATACGCAGTATTTT. Its protein product is CASSSDYLSTDTQYF. The V gene is TRBV6-1, the J gene TRBJ2-3, with D possibly matching TRBD2 (5 bases). The V and J ends lost 5 bases and 0 bases respectively, with 12 bases between them. CDR1 is MNHNS and CDR2 is SASEGT in the germline V gene. This CDR3 contains 15 residues.

The chain links TRBV27 to TRBJ2-3, with 7 bases aligning to TRBD1. Germline values: CDR1 MNHEY, CDR2 SMNVEV (reference sequence). V lost 6 bases to trimming and J lost 1 base; unmatched junction nucleotides: 10. The CDR3 is made up of 16 amino acids. As DNA, the CDR3 is TGTGCCAGCAGCCTTAGATCTGACAGGGGCACAGATACGCAGTATTTT. Its protein product is CASSLRSDRGTDTQYF.

This clonotype is termed medium-sized. The chain carries TRBV6-2 or TRBV6-3 and TRBJ2-6, with no clear D. CDR1 is MNHEY and CDR2 is SVGEGT in the germline V gene. V shed 5 bases and J shed 4 bases, with 9 bases lying between them. The CDR3 sequence is 14 residues long. The CDR3 DNA reads as TGTGCCAGCAGTGCGTATGAAGGGGCCAACGTCCTGACTTTC. Its translation: CASSAYEGANVLTF.

The chain employs TRBV7-9 and TRBJ1-2; 13 positions agree with TRBD2. The DNA end is a closer match to TRBJ2-7, so the J assignment may be wrong. Germline CDR1 reads SEHNR; CDR2 reads FQNEAQ (reference sequence). This CDR3 has 16 residues. In nucleotides, the CDR3 is TGTGCCAGCAGCTTAGTAGGGGGACTAGCGGGGTCGGAGCAGTACTTC. Encoded protein: CASSLVGGLAGSEQYF.

This clonotype was detected only once. The chain employs TRBV13 and TRBJ2-6; 12 nucleotides match TRBD2. This CDR3 is built from 18 residues. CDR1 and CDR2 (germline): PRHDT, FYEKMQ (reference sequence). Trimming cost V 5 bases and J 2 bases; bases outside gene matches: 7. CDR3 amino acids: CASSPHLAGGPGANVLTF. CDR3 nucleotides: TGTGCCAGCAGCCCACACCTAGCGGGGGGGCCTGGGGCCAACGTCCTGACTTTC.

Judged by abundance, this clonotype is medium-sized (0.01 to 0.1%). This chain joins TRBV6-5 and TRBJ2-7, with 8 bases fitting TRBD2. The CDR3 loop spans 13 amino acids. Germline V lookup: CDR1 MNHEY, CDR2 SVGAGI. V shed 4 bases, J shed 6 bases, and the junction held 5 bases outside the gene matches. The CDR3 DNA reads as TGTGCCAGCAGTTCCGGGAGGGTGGGCGAGCAGTACGTC. Encoded protein: CASSSGRVGEQYV.

The rearrangement links TRBV6-5 to TRBJ2-1; D gene ambiguous. Trimming stripped 9 bases from V and 0 bases from J, with 15 bases between. In germline, CDR1 is MNHEY, CDR2 SVGAGI. The CDR3 is 15 amino acids. This CDR3 reads CASQEYSSSYNEQFF. CDR3 nucleotide sequence: TGTGCCAGTCAGGAGTACTCTAGCTCCTACAATGAGCAGTTCTTC.

This clonotype was counted only a few times. The chain couples TRBV10-3 to TRBJ2-5; a weak D match, TRBD2 (7 bases). Germline loops: CDR1 ENHRY, CDR2 SYGVKD. V was trimmed by 2 bases and J by 6 bases, leaving 13 bases between them. The CDR3 length is 14 residues. CDR3 in DNA: TGTGCCATCAGTGAGGATAGGGGGGGAAAGACCCAGTACTTC. As protein: CAISEDRGGKTQYF.

This clonotype was recorded only once. The conserved phenylalanine or tryptophan is not found at the CDR3 terminus, so this likely reflects a read error. CDR3 sequence reads: CSASGGAKDTQYS. For the CDR3, the DNA is TGCAGTGCTAGCGGGGGGGCCAAGGATACGCAGTATTCT. The chain combines TRBV20-1 with TRBJ2-3; 8 nucleotides align to TRBD2. Germline V gene lookup returns CDR1 DFQATT and CDR2 SNEGSKA (reference sequence). The CDR3 is made up of 13 amino acids. Unmatched junction bases numbered 5, after V lost 3 bases and J lost 6 bases.